This T cell receptor (beta chain) was sequenced for a study of response to subunit inactivated influenza vaccine. Study conclusions and caveats: Each seasonal influenza vaccination, the authors suggested, recruits few new T cells.

One entry per CDR3 protein, called by TCRdb with MiXCR from the RT-PCR reads. Seen here are roughly 780,000 distinct CDR3 sequences, less than 20% observed once, and the top ten hold roughly a tenth. The table lists this clonotype with a few counts. What it binds is not known. Looked up from germline, CDR1 is LNHNV and CDR2 is YYDKDF (reference sequence). The trim removed 0 bases at V and 6 bases at J, leaving 9 bases unmatched. The CDR3 is 17 residues long. The clonotype originates from a middle-aged man who received an inactivated influenza vaccine. This chain links TRBV15 with TRBJ2-7; 12 bases map to TRBD2. Sequenced here: PBMCs from blood, sampled 4 to 6 days after vaccination. CDR3 sequence (DNA): TGTGCCACCAGCAGAGATCTGGCTAGCGGGGGGGGGATCGAGCAGTACTTC. Its translation: CATSRDLASGGGIEQYF.